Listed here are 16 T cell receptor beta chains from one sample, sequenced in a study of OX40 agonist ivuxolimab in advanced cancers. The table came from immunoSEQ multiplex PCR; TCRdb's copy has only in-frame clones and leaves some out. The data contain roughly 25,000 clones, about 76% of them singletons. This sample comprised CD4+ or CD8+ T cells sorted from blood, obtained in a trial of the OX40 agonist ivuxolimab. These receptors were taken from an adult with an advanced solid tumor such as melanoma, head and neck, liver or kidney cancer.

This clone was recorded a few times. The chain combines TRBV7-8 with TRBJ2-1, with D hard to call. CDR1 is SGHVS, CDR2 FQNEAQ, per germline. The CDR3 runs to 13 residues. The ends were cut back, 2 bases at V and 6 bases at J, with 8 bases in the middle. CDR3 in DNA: TGTGCCAGCAGCTTAATGTGGCCCAATGAGCAGTTCTTC. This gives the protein CASSLMWPNEQFF.

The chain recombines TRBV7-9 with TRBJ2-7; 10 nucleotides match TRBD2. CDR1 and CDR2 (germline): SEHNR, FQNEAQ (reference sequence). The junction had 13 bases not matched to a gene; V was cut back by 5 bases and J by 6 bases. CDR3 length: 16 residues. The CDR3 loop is CASSHLGLAGVGEQYF. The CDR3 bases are TGTGCCAGCAGCCACCTAGGGCTAGCGGGAGTCGGCGAGCAGTACTTC.

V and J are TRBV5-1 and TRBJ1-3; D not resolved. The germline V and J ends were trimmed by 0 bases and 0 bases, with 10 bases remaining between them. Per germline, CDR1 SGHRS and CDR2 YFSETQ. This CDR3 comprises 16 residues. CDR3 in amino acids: CASSLDGRNSGNTIYF. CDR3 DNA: TGCGCCAGCAGCTTGGACGGACGGAACTCTGGAAACACCATATATTTT.

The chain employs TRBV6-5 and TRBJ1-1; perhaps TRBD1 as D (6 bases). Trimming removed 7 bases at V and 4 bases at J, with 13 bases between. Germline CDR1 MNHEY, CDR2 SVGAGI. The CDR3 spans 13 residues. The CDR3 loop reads CASKGQGLTEAFF. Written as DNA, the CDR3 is TGTGCCAGCAAGGGGCAGGGGCTCACTGAAGCTTTCTTT.

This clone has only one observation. The CDR3 nucleotides are TGTGCCAGCAGCTTATCCACTAGCCCAGAGGAGCAGTACTTC. The encoded protein is CASSLSTSPEEQYF. V gene TRBV7-2 combines with J gene TRBJ2-7, with D tentatively TRBD2 (6 bases). The V gene lost 2 bases and the J gene lost 7 bases, with 15 bases spanning the gap. The CDR3 is 14 amino acids. CDR1 is SGHTA and CDR2 is FQGNSA in the germline V gene.

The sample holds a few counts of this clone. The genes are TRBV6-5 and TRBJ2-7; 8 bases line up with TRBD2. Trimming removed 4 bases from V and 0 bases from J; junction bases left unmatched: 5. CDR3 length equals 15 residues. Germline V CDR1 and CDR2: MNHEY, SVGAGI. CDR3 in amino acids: CASSSLAGLSYEQYF. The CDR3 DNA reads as TGTGCCAGCAGTTCCCTAGCGGGCCTCTCCTACGAGCAGTACTTC.

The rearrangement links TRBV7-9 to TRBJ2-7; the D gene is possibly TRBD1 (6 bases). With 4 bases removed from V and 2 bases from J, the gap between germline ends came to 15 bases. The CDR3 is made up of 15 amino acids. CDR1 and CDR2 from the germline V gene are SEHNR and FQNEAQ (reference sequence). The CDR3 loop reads CASSSATGSPYEQYF. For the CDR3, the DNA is TGTGCCAGCAGCTCCGCAACAGGGAGTCCCTACGAGCAGTACTTC.

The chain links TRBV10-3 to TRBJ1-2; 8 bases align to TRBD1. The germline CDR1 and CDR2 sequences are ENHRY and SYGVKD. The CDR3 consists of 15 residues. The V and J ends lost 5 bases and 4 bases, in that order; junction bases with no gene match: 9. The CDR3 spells CAISQPLGTGYGYTF. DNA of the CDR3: TGTGCCATCAGTCAACCTTTAGGGACAGGCTATGGCTACACCTTC.

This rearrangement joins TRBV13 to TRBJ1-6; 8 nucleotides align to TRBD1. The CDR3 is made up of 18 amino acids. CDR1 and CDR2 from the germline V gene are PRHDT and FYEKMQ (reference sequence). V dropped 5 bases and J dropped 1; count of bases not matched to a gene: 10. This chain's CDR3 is CASSPRWQGASYNSPLHF. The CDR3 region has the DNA TGTGCCAGCAGCCCCCGGTGGCAGGGGGCTTCCTATAATTCACCCCTCCACTTT.

Written as DNA, the CDR3 is TGTGCCAGCAGTTTATCGATGGACCAAGAGACCCAGTACTTC. Translating it yields CASSLSMDQETQYF. The genes are TRBV27 and TRBJ2-5; the D is unclear. V was cut by 0 bases and J by 0 bases, with 5 bases left in between. The CDR3 is 14 residues long. The germline CDR1 and CDR2 sequences are MNHEY and SMNVEV (reference sequence).

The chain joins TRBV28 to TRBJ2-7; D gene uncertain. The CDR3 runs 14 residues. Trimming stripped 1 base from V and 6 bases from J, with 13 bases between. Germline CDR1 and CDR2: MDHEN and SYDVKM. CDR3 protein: CASSLSSLVSEQYF. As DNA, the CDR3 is TGTGCCAGCAGTTTATCATCCCTCGTCTCCGAGCAGTACTTC.

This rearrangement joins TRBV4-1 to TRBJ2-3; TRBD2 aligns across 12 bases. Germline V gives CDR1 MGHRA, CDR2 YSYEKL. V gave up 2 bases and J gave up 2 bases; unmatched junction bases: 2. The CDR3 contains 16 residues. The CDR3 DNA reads TGCGCCAGCAGCCAACGACTAGCGGGGGACACAGATACGCAGTATTTT. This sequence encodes CASSQRLAGDTDTQYF.

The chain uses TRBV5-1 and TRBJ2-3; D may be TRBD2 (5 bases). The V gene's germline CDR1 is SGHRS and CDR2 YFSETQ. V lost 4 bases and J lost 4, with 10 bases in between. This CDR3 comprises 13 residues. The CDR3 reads CASSRTPSDTQYF. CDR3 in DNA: TGCGCCAGCAGCCGGACTCCCTCAGATACGCAGTATTTT.

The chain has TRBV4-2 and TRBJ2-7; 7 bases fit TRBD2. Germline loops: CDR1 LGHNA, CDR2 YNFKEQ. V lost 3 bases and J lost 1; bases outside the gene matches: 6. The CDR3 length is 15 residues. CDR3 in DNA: TGTGCCAGCAGCCACATGAGCGGGGCATCCTACGAGCAGTACTTC. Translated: CASSHMSGASYEQYF.

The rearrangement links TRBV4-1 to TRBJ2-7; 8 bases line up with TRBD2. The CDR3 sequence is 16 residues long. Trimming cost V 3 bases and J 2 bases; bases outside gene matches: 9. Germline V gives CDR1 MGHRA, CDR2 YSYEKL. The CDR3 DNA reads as TGCGCCAGCAGCCAGCGAGCGGGAGAGAGGACCTACGAGCAGTACTTC. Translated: CASSQRAGERTYEQYF.

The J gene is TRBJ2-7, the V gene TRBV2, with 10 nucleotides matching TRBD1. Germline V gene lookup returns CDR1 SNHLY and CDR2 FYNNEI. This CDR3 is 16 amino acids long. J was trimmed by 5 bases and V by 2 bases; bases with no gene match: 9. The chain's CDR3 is CASSESRQGARNEQYF. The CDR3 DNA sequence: TGTGCCAGCAGTGAAAGTAGACAGGGGGCGCGCAACGAGCAGTACTTC.